Listed below are T cell receptor beta chains from one sample, sequenced in a study of shared clonotypes between healthy human individuals. TCRdb's table, derived via immunoSEQ multiplex PCR, lists solely in-frame clones and lacks some. The data show a few million clones, with more than 80% seen just once and more than 0.12% held by the top ten. Sequences were obtained from naive CD4+ T cells sorted from blood. These receptors all come from a man aged 18-30 years in good health. CDR3s include the opening cysteine and the closing phenylalanine or tryptophan. A D gene is named only where the DNA matches it firmly. Clone size, where shown, is once, few, many, or a class for clones that have expanded.

D gene	CDR3 length	clone size	V gene	J gene	CDR3 DNA	CDR3 protein
.	15	.	TRBV6-5	TRBJ2-1	TGTGCCAGCAGGGCCGGGACTCTCATCGGGGATGAGCAGTTCTTC	CASRAGTLIGDEQFF
TRBD1	11	.	TRBV6-5	TRBJ1-2	TGTGCCAGTACTCAGGGGGGTGGCTACACCTTC	CASTQGGGYTF
.	14	.	TRBV6-5	TRBJ2-1	TGTGCCAGCAGTTACTCAGTAAATAACGATGAGCAGTTCTTC	CASSYSVNNDEQFF
TRBD2	13	once	TRBV13	TRBJ2-1	TGTGCCAGCAGCTTATTAGCGGGATATGAGCAGTTCTTC	CASSLLAGYEQFF
TRBD1	14	.	TRBV7-6	TRBJ1-5	TGTGCCAGCAGCTTATCGACAGGGGCCCAGCCCCAGCATTTT	CASSLSTGAQPQHF
TRBD1	14	.	TRBV2	TRBJ2-7	TGTGCCAGCGGTAGAGACAGGGGAAGCGACGAGCAGTACTTC	CASGRDRGSDEQYF
TRBD2	15	.	TRBV5-1	TRBJ2-1	TGCGCCAGCAGCTTAATCGCGGGAGGGGGTAATGAGCAGTTCTTC	CASSLIAGGGNEQFF
TRBD1	15	.	TRBV28	TRBJ2-2	TGTGCCACCGGAACCGGGACAGGGTTCACCGGGGAGCTGTTTTTT	CATGTGTGFTGELFF
.	11	.	TRBV30	TRBJ1-1	TGTGCCTGGGCCAGGAGAACTGAAGCTTTCTTT	CAWARRTEAFF
.	13	.	TRBV5-1	TRBJ1-1	TGCGCCAGCAGTTCGACAGGGAACACTGAAGCTTTCTTT	CASSSTGNTEAFF
TRBD1	14	.	TRBV5-1	TRBJ1-4	TGCGCCAGCAAGATACAGGGGGCGGGTGAAAAACTGTTTTTT	CASKIQGAGEKLFF
.	15	.	TRBV5-1	TRBJ2-1	TGCGCCAGCAGCTTGTTGGGGCTACCAAACAATGAGCAGTTCTTC	CASSLLGLPNNEQFF
.	15	.	TRBV11-2	TRBJ2-5	TGTGCCAGCAGCTGGATCCAGGGGGGACAAGAGACCCAGTACTTC	CASSWIQGGQETQYF
.	16	.	TRBV5-1	TRBJ1-1	TGCGCCAGCAGCTTGGAACCGACACAGGTGAACACTGAAGCTTTCTTT	CASSLEPTQVNTEAFF
TRBD1	15	.	TRBV4-1	TRBJ1-4	TGCGCCAGCAGCCAGGGGGACAGGGACTATGAAAAACTGTTTTTT	CASSQGDRDYEKLFF
.	13	.	TRBV6-6	TRBJ2-2	TGTGCCAGCAGTTACCTACAGGCCGGGGAGCTGTTTTTT	CASSYLQAGELFF
TRBD2	15	.	TRBV5-1	TRBJ2-7	TGCGCCAGCAGCTACTTCCGGGGGGGTTCCTACGAGCAGTACTTC	CASSYFRGGSYEQYF
.	14	.	TRBV18	TRBJ1-3	TGTGCCAGCTCAACAGGACAGTCTGGAAACACCATATATTTT	CASSTGQSGNTIYF
.	12	.	TRBV15	TRBJ2-7	TGTGCCACCAGCAGAGATCGGGGAGCGGGCATCTTC	CATSRDRGAGIF
.	18	.	TRBV7-9	TRBJ2-7	TGTGCCAGCAGCTTAGCGCTGGGAGGCGGGTCATTCTTCTACGAGCAGTACTTC	CASSLALGGGSFFYEQYF
TRBD1	13	.	TRBV4-2	TRBJ2-7	TGTGCCAGTACCGGGACAGGGGTTTCCGAGCAGTACTTC	CASTGTGVSEQYF
TRBD1	15	.	TRBV28	TRBJ2-7	TGTGCCAGCAGTTCGTCGGGACAGGGGGGTTCCGAGCAGTACTTC	CASSSSGQGGSEQYF
TRBD1	16	.	TRBV4-3	TRBJ2-5	TGCGCCAGCAGCCAAGAGGTAGGGGGCTACCAAGAGACCCAGTACTTC	CASSQEVGGYQETQYF
TRBD2	16	.	TRBV4-3	TRBJ2-1	TGCGCCAGCAGCCTAATACTAGCGGACTCCTACAATGAGCAGTTCTTC	CASSLILADSYNEQFF
TRBD1	16	.	TRBV7-9	TRBJ2-1	TGTGCCAGCAGTCTAACCGGGACAGGGGGATCTGGTGAGCAGTTCTTC	CASSLTGTGGSGEQFF
.	17	.	TRBV4-3	TRBJ2-3	TGCGCCAGCAGCCCCCGACCTAGCGGAGGGGGGACAGATACGCAGTATTTT	CASSPRPSGGGTDTQYF
.	13	.	TRBV6-6	TRBJ2-7	TGTGCCAGCAGTTCTGGACACATCTACGAGCAGTACTTC	CASSSGHIYEQYF
.	15	.	TRBV6-1	TRBJ2-7	TGTGCCAGCAGTGAAGCCCGGTCTCCGGGCTACGAGCAGTACTTC	CASSEARSPGYEQYF
.	15	.	TRBV6-5	TRBJ2-6	TGTGCCAGCAGTTCAAGGGGCGATGGGGCCAACGTCCTGACTTTC	CASSSRGDGANVLTF
.	13	.	TRBV5-1	TRBJ1-4	TGCGCCAGCAGAGGGCCCAATAATGAAAAACTGTTTTTT	CASRGPNNEKLFF
TRBD1	14	.	TRBV19	TRBJ1-5	TGTGCCAGTAGGGAGGGGGCAGCCAATCAGCCCCAGCATTTT	CASREGAANQPQHF
TRBD1	14	.	TRBV28	TRBJ1-6	TGTGCCAGCAGTTGGACAGGGAACAATTCACCCCTCCACTTT	CASSWTGNNSPLHF
TRBD2	15	.	TRBV6-5	TRBJ2-7	TGTGCCAGCAGATCCGGGACTAGCGGCTCCTACGAGCAGTACTTC	CASRSGTSGSYEQYF
.	12	.	TRBV29-1	TRBJ1-4	TGCAGCGCGACACAGGGAGGTGAAAAACTGTTTTTT	CSATQGGEKLFF
.	13	.	TRBV15	TRBJ2-1	TGTGCCACCAGCTTAGCCTTCTACAATGAGCAGTTCTTC	CATSLAFYNEQFF
TRBD2	16	once	TRBV4-3	TRBJ2-5	TGCGCCAGCAGCCAAGGTCGGGGGGGCTGGCAAGAGACCCAGTACTTC	CASSQGRGGWQETQYF
.	13	.	TRBV5-4	TRBJ1-1	TGTGCCAGCAGTCCGTCCCGTAGGACTGAAGCTTTCTTT	CASSPSRRTEAFF
.	14	.	TRBV5-6	TRBJ2-5	TGTGCCAGCAGCTTGGCCGGGATTGGGGAGACCCAGTACTTC	CASSLAGIGETQYF